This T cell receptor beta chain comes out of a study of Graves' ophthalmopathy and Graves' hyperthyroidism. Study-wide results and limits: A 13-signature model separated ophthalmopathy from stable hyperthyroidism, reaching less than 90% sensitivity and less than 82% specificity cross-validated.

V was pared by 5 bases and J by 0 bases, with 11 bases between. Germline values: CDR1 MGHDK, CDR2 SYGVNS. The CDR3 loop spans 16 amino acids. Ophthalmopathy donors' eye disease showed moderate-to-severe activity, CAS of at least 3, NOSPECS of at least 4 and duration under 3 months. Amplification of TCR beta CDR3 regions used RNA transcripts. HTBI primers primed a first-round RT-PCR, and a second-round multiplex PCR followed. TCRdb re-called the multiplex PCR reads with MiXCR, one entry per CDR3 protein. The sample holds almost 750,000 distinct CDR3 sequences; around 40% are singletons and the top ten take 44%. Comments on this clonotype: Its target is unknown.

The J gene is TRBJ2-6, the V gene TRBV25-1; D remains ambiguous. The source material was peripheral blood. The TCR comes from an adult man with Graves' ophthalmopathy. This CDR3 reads CASSLFSGSGANVLTF. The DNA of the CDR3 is TGTGCCAGCAGTTTATTTTCTGGCTCTGGGGCCAACGTCCTGACTTTC.